This T cell receptor beta chain was recorded in a study of vaccination and CD4 T cells after COVID-19. Study summary: Controls used CEFX viral epitopes (positive), HIV-1 Nef peptides (negative), or no peptide.

Germline V lookup: CDR1 SGHRS, CDR2 YFSETQ. Trimming removed 4 bases from V and 8 bases from J, with 18 bases in between. The length of the CDR3 is 14 residues. The Oncomine TCR Beta short-read assay was applied to DNA of cultured CD4+ T cells. A single record per CDR3 protein comes from TCRdb applying MiXCR to the PCR reads. Here the sample spans 20,000 to 25,000 distinct CDR3 sequences, under 70% being singletons. Treatment in this sample: approximately nine-day PBMC culture with coronavirus spike peptide pools or control peptides (ViraFEST assay). For this clonotype: Its antigen is unknown.

Study-wide results and caveats: Nearly all convalescent vaccine-specific clones, 304 of 307, recognized only SARS-CoV-2 spike. Among those convalescent, a median 86.3% of reactive clones emerged solely post-vaccination.

The gene calls are TRBV5-1 and TRBJ1-2, with D tentatively TRBD1 (6 bases). The receptor comes from a human donor who received a COVID-19 vaccine. The starting material was CD4+ T cells from blood, cultured in vitro, obtained after SARS-CoV-2 vaccination. This CDR3 is CASSLSGGGRGYTF. For the CDR3, the DNA is TGCGCCAGCAGCCTATCCGGAGGGGGGCGAGGCTACACCTTC.